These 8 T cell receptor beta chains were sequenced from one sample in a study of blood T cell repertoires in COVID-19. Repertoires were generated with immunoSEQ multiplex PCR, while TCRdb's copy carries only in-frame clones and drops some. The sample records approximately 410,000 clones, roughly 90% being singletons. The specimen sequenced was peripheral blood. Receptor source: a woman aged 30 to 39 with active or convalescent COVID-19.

CDR3 sequence (DNA): TGCGCCAGCAGCCTGGTACAGGGGCCGGGTAATGAAAAACTGTTTTTT. It codes for CASSLVQGPGNEKLFF. The V call is TRBV5-1, the J call TRBJ1-4; TRBD1 matches 7 bases. The J segment lost 4 bases and the V segment lost 4 bases, leaving 10 bases of the junction unmatched. The germline V gene encodes CDR1 SGHRS and CDR2 YFSETQ. This CDR3 contains 16 residues.

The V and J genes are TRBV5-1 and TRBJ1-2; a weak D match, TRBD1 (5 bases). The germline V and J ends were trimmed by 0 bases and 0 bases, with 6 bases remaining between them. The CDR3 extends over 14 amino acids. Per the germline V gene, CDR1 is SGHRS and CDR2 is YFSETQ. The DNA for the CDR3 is TGCGCCAGCAGCTTGGGGGGCCCTAACTATGGCTACACCTTC. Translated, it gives CASSLGGPNYGYTF.

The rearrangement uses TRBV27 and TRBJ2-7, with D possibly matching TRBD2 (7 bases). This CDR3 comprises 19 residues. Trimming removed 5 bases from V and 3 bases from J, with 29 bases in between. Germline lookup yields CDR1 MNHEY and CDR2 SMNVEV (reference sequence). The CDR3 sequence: CASSTYRVGREAGNYEQYF. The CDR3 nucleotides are TGTGCCAGCAGTACATACAGGGTAGGGAGGGAAGCTGGGAACTACGAGCAGTACTTC.

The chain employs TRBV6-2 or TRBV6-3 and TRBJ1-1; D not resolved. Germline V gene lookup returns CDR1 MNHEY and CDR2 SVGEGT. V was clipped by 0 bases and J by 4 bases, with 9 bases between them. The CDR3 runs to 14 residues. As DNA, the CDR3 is TGTGCCAGCAGTTACTCGGGCAGGCTCACTGAAGCTTTCTTT. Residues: CASSYSGRLTEAFF.

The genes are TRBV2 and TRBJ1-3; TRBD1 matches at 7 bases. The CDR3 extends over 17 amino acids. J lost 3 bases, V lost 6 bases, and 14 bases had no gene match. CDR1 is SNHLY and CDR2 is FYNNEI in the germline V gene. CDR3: CASRALTGSAYGNTIYF. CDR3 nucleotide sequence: TGTGCCAGCAGGGCTTTGACAGGGTCTGCATATGGAAACACCATATATTTT.

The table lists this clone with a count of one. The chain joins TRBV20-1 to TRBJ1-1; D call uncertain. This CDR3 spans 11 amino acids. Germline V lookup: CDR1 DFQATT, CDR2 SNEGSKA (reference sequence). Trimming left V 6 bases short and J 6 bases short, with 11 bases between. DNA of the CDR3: TGCAGTGCCACCCCGGGAGCTGAAGCTTTCTTT. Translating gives CSATPGAEAFF.

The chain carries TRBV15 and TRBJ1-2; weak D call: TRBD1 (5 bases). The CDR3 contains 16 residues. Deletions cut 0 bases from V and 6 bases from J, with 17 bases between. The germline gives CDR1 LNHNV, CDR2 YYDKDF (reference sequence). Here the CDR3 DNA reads TGTGCCACCAGCAGAGATGGATGGCAGGGTATCGATGGCTACACCTTC. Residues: CATSRDGWQGIDGYTF.

This CDR3 is CASRGETGFYGYTF. In DNA, the CDR3 is TGCGCCAGCCGTGGGGAGACAGGATTCTATGGCTACACCTTC. The gene calls are TRBV4-1 and TRBJ1-2, with a weak D call TRBD1 (6 bases). Germline V lookup: CDR1 MGHRA, CDR2 YSYEKL. With 8 bases removed from V and 4 bases from J, the gap between germline ends came to 17 bases. The CDR3 runs 14 residues.